These 17 T cell receptor beta chains share one sample of origin, sequenced in a study of blood T cell repertoires in COVID-19. Clones were sequenced by immunoSEQ multiplex PCR, and TCRdb holds only the in-frame ones, with some missing. The profile covers about 100,000 clones, with roughly 90% appearing a single time and 4.5% to 6% taken by the ten largest. Input material: peripheral blood. The receptor source for this set is a man in his forties with active or convalescent COVID-19.

The J gene is TRBJ2-3, the V gene TRBV7-8; 7 nucleotides agree with TRBD1. The CDR3 length is 16 residues. V lost 3 bases, J lost 4 bases, and 10 bases stayed unmatched. Germline CDR1 SGHVS, CDR2 FQNEAQ. CDR3 residues: CASSFLRQGGADTQYF. The CDR3 DNA sequence: TGTGCCAGCAGCTTCCTGCGACAGGGCGGCGCAGATACGCAGTATTTT. Variable domain in full (rest from reference TRBV7-8 and TRBJ2-3): GAGVSQSPRYKVAKRGQDVALRCDPISGHVSLFWYQQALGQGPEFLTYFQNEAQLDKSGLPSDRFFAERPEGSVSTLKIQRTQQEDSAVYLCASSFLRQGGADTQYFGPGTRLTVL.

The chain is built from TRBV15 and TRBJ2-1, with 8 positions matching TRBD2. In germline, CDR1 is LNHNV, CDR2 YYDKDF (reference sequence). The CDR3 has 15 residues. Trimming removed 4 bases from V and 8 bases from J; junction bases left unmatched: 10. Here the CDR3 reads CATSTKQREIYEQFF. CDR3 DNA: TGTGCCACCAGCACAAAACAGCGGGAGATCTATGAGCAGTTCTTC.

The CDR3 is CASSPTGGYQPQHF. The DNA of the CDR3 is TGTGCCAGCAGTCCTACAGGGGGCTATCAGCCCCAGCATTTT. V and J are TRBV27 and TRBJ1-5; 9 bases are a match to TRBD1. Per the germline V gene, CDR1 is MNHEY and CDR2 is SMNVEV (reference sequence). With 5 bases clipped from V and 5 bases from J, the junction kept 4 bases outside the gene matches. The CDR3 runs 14 residues.

This chain joins TRBV7-8 and TRBJ2-1, with TRBD2 identical over 7 bases. The length of the CDR3 is 15 residues. Germline V gene sequence: CDR1 SGHVS, CDR2 FQNEAQ. V was clipped by 5 bases and J by 6 bases; unmatched bases: 10. This chain's CDR3 is CASSPKRDLSNEQFF. CDR3 bases: TGTGCCAGCAGCCCTAAGCGGGATCTAAGCAATGAGCAGTTCTTC.

This clone was observed a single time. This rearrangement joins TRBV27 to TRBJ1-6, with D perhaps matching TRBD1 (6 bases). Germline CDR1 reads MNHEY; CDR2 reads SMNVEV (reference sequence). The CDR3 runs to 15 residues. V lost 5 bases, J lost 3 bases, and 11 bases lay in between. In nucleotides, the CDR3 is TGTGCCAGCAGTATCCAACAGGGCTATAATTCACCCCTCCACTTT. Translating it yields CASSIQQGYNSPLHF.

The CDR3 loop is CASSSTGYEQYF. The CDR3 DNA reads TGTGCCAGCAGCTCAACGGGCTACGAGCAGTACTTC. The chain is built from TRBV11-3 and TRBJ2-7; no clear D. V gave up 4 bases and J gave up 3 bases, with 7 bases separating them. Germline assignment: CDR1 SGHNT and CDR2 YENEEA. The CDR3 loop spans 12 amino acids.

The chain employs TRBV29-1 and TRBJ1-2; possibly TRBD1 for D (6 bases). The CDR3 sequence is 13 residues long. CDR1 is SQVTM and CDR2 is ANQGSEA in the germline V gene. V was pared by 4 bases and J by 3 bases, with 12 bases between. The CDR3, as DNA: TGCAGCGTTGCCGGACAGAGCCACTATGGCTACACCTTC. This gives the protein CSVAGQSHYGYTF.

This clone was picked up a small number of times. The chain employs TRBV4-3 and TRBJ1-2; 8 positions match TRBD1. Germline assignment: CDR1 LGHNA and CDR2 YSLEER. V was pared by 0 bases and J by 6 bases, with 6 bases of the junction left unmatched. The CDR3 is 15 residues long. The CDR3 nucleotides read TGCGCCAGCAGCCAAGATGCACAGGGGGAACATGGCTACACCTTC. This codes for CASSQDAQGEHGYTF.

V is TRBV7-2 and J is TRBJ2-2, with TRBD1 matching over 9 bases. The germline V gene has CDR1 SGHTA and CDR2 FQGNSA. V was pared by 8 bases and J by 1 base, with 2 bases of the junction left unmatched. The CDR3 is 14 residues long. The DNA of the CDR3 is TGTGCCAGCCGGGGACAGGGGAACACCGGGGAGCTGTTTTTT. Amino acid sequence: CASRGQGNTGELFF.

The J gene is TRBJ2-1, the V gene TRBV4-3; no reliable D call. The CDR3 runs 12 residues. Trimming stripped 0 bases from V and 10 bases from J, with 7 bases between. Germline V gene sequence: CDR1 LGHNA, CDR2 YSLEER. The CDR3 here is CASSQDIYEQFF. The CDR3 nucleotides are TGCGCCAGCAGCCAAGATATCTACGAGCAGTTCTTC.

The chain couples TRBV12-3 or TRBV12-4 to TRBJ2-7, with a weak D call TRBD1 (5 bases). This CDR3 contains 12 residues. The ends were cut back, 6 bases at V and 4 bases at J, with 10 bases in the middle. CDR3 nucleotides: TGTGCCAGCAGGCACGACAGTTACGAGCAGTACTTC. Protein product: CASRHDSYEQYF.

The rearrangement joins TRBV19 to TRBJ1-1, with D possibly being TRBD1 (5 bases). CDR1 and CDR2 (germline): LNHDA, SQIVND (reference sequence). V dropped 3 bases and J dropped 5 bases, with 16 bases sitting between them. The CDR3 length is 15 residues. CDR3: CASSILGLPRTEAFF. CDR3 DNA: TGTGCCAGTAGTATCCTGGGACTCCCGAGGACTGAAGCTTTCTTT.

As DNA, the CDR3 is TGTGCCAGCAGATCAGGACAGGGGGCGTACGAGCAGTACTTC. It encodes CASRSGQGAYEQYF. The genes are TRBV6-5 and TRBJ2-7; 11 positions agree with TRBD1. The germline gives CDR1 MNHEY, CDR2 SVGAGI. Losses at the gene ends were 6 bases for V and 4 bases for J; bases not matched to a gene: 5. The CDR3 consists of 14 residues.

This chain joins TRBV23-1 and TRBJ1-5, with D perhaps TRBD1 (5 bases). TRBV23-1 is an open reading frame, and its role is uncertain. This CDR3 has 15 amino acids. V was trimmed by 6 bases and J by 1 base, leaving 13 bases between them. The CDR3 is CASSRGAGSNQPQHF. The DNA of the CDR3 is TGCGCCAGCAGCCGCGGAGCAGGGAGCAATCAGCCCCAGCATTTT.

This clone is a singleton in its sample. This chain connects TRBV14 to TRBJ2-2, with D possibly matching TRBD1 (6 bases). V lost 5 bases and J lost 9, with 10 bases in between. The germline gives CDR1 SGHDN, CDR2 FVKESK. CDR3 length: 12 residues. CDR3 bases: TGTGCCAGCAGCGTACAGGGCCGGGAGCTGTTTTTT. It codes for CASSVQGRELFF.

Note on this clone: One end of the junction is discordant with germline, which a read error may explain. In DNA, the CDR3 is TGTGCCAGCAGTCTCAGACTAGCGGGAGGGCAAGAGACCCGGTACTTC. Its protein product is CASSLRLAGGQETRYF. The gene calls are TRBV28 and TRBJ2-5; 14 nucleotides match TRBD2. The germline gives CDR1 MDHEN, CDR2 SYDVKM. The CDR3 loop spans 16 amino acids.

CDR3 sequence (DNA): TGTGCCAGCAGTGCCGGGACAGGGTTTGGCTACACCTTC. Translation gives CASSAGTGFGYTF. This rearrangement joins TRBV25-1 to TRBJ1-2; TRBD1 agrees at 9 bases. Germline V lookup: CDR1 MGHDK, CDR2 SYGVNS. V was pared by 4 bases and J by 7 bases, with 4 bases of the junction left unmatched. The CDR3 runs 13 residues.